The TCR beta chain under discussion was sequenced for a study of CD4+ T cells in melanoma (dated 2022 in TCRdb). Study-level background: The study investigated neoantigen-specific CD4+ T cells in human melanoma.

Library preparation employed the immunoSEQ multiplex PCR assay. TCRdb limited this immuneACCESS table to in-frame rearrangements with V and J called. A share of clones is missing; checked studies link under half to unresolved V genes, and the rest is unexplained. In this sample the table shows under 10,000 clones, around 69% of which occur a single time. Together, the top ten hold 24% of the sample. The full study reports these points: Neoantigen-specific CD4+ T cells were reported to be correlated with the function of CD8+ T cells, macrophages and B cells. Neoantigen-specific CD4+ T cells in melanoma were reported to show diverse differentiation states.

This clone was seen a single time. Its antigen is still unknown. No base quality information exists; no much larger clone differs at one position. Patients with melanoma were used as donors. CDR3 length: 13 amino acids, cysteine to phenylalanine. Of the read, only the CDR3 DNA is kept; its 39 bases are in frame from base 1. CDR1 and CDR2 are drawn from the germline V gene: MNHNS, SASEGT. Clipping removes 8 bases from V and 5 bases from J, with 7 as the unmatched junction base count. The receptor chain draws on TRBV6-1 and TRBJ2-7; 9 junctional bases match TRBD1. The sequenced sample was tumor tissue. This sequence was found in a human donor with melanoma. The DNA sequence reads TGTGCCAGCTGGGGACAGGGCCACCACGAGCAGTACTTC. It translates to CASWGQGHHEQYF.